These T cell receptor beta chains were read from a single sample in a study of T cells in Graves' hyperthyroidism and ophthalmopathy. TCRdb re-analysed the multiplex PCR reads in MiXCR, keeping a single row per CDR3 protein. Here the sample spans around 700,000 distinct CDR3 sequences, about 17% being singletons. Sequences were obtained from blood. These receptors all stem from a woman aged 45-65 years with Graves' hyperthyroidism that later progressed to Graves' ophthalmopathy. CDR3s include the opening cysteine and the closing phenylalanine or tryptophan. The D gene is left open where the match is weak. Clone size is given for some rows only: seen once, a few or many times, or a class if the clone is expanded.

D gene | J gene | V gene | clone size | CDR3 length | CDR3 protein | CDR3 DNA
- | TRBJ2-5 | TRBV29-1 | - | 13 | CSVENNQGETQYF | TGCAGCGTTGAGAACAATCAGGGGGAGACCCAGTACTTC
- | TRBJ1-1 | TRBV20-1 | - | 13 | CSAKDSWWTEAFF | TGCAGTGCGAAAGACTCTTGGTGGACTGAAGCTTTCTTT
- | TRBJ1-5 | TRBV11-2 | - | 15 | CASSLDGPSNQPQHF | TGTGCCAGCAGCTTAGACGGTCCTAGCAATCAGCCCCAGCATTTT
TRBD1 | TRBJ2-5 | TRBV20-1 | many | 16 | CSARGDRGQYSETQYF | TGCAGTGCTAGAGGGGACAGGGGCCAATATAGCGAGACCCAGTACTTC
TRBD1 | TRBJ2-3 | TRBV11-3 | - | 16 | CASSLWSRGRADTQYF | TGTGCCAGCAGCTTATGGAGCAGGGGGCGGGCAGATACGCAGTATTTT
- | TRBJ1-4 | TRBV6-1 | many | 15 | CASSEAGATNEKLFF | TGTGCCAGCAGTGAAGCGGGGGCAACTAATGAAAAACTGTTTTTT
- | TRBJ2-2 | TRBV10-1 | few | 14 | CASSEQGDTGELFF | TGCGCCAGCAGTGAACAGGGAGACACCGGGGAGCTGTTTTTT
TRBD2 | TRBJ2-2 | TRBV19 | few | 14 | CASSIQGGVGELFF | TGTGCCAGTAGTATTCAGGGAGGGGTCGGGGAGCTGTTTTTT
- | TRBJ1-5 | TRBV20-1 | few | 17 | CSARQIPGPYSNQPQHF | TGCAGTGCTAGACAAATTCCGGGCCCCTATAGCAATCAGCCCCAGCATTTT
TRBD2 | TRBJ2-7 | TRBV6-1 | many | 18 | CASSEPSAGEILSYEQYF | TGTGCCAGCAGTGAACCCTCAGCGGGGGAGATCCTAAGTTACGAGCAGTACTTC
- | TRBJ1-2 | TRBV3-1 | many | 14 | CASSQVPQGHGYTF | TGTGCCAGCAGCCAAGTCCCACAGGGCCATGGCTACACCTTC
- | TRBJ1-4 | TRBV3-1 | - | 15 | CASSREAGSNGKLFF | TGTGCCAGCAGCCGAGAGGCCGGGTCGAATGGAAAACTGTTTTTT
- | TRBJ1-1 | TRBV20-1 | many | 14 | CSAIRNPLTRKAFF | TGCAGTGCTATCCGTAACCCGTTAACAAGGAAAGCTTTCTTT
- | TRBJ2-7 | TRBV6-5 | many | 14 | CASSYSDSGYEQYF | TGTGCCAGCAGTTACTCGGACAGCGGTTACGAGCAGTACTTC
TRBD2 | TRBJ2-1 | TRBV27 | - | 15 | CASSFRLAGFNEQFF | TGTGCCAGCAGTTTTCGACTAGCGGGGTTTAATGAGCAGTTCTTC
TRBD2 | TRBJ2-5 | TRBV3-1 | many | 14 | CASSQVGGLVTQYF | TGTGCCAGCAGCCAAGTCGGGGGGTTGGTGACCCAGTACTTC
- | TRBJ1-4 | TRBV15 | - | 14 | CATRDRLTNEKLFF | TGTGCCACCCGCGACAGGTTAACTAATGAAAAACTGTTTTTT
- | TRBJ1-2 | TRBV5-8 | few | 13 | CASSLGVAYGYTF | TGTGCCAGCAGCTTGGGGGTAGCCTATGGCTACACCTTC
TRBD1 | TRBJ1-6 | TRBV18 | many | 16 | CASSRDRGSYNSPLHF | TGTGCCAGCTCACGGGACAGGGGTTCCTATAATTCACCCCTCCACTTT
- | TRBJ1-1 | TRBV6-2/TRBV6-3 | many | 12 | CASSNGPPEAFF | TGTGCCAGCAGCAATGGACCCCCTGAAGCTTTCTTT
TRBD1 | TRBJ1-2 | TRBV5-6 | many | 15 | CASSLTGGRHYGYTF | TGTGCCAGCAGCTTGACAGGGGGCAGGCACTATGGCTACACCTTC
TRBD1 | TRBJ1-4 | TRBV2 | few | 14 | CASSAETGSEKLFF | TGTGCCAGCAGTGCAGAGACAGGGAGTGAAAAACTGTTTTTT
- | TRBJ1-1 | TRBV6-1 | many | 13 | CASGRVMNTEAFF | TGTGCCAGCGGTAGGGTGATGAACACTGAAGCTTTCTTT
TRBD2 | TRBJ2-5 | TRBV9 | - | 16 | CASSVGSSGAKETQYF | TGTGCCAGCAGCGTAGGTTCTAGCGGGGCCAAAGAGACCCAGTACTTC
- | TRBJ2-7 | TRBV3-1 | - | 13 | CASSRGIAYEQYF | TGTGCCAGCAGCCGGGGCATAGCCTACGAGCAGTACTTC
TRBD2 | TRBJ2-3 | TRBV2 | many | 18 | CASSEAPLSGGFTDTQYF | TGTGCCAGCAGTGAAGCACCCTTGAGCGGGGGATTCACAGATACGCAGTATTTT
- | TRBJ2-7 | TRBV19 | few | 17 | CASSPAETGYASYEQYF | TGTGCCAGTAGTCCTGCGGAGACAGGCTACGCGTCCTACGAGCAGTACTTC
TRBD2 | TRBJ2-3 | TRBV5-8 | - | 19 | CASSLPAGARVYSTDTQYF | TGTGCCAGCAGCTTGCCAGCGGGGGCCCGAGTGTATAGCACAGATACGCAGTATTTT
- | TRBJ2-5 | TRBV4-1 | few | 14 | CASSQVRNQETQYF | TGCGCCAGCAGCCAAGTCCGGAACCAAGAGACCCAGTACTTC
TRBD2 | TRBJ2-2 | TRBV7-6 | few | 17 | CASSLAGAGGTPGELFF | TGTGCCAGCAGCTTAGCGGGAGCGGGAGGGACCCCCGGGGAGCTGTTTTTT
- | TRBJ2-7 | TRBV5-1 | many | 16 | CASSLAYTGANYEQYF | TGCGCCAGCAGCCTTGCCTATACGGGGGCCAACTACGAGCAGTACTTC
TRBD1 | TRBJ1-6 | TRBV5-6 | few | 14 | CASSHGQGGSPLHF | TGTGCCAGCAGCCATGGACAGGGAGGTTCACCCCTCCACTTT
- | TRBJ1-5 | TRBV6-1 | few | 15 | CASSDLGGINQPQHF | TGTGCCAGCAGTGACCTAGGGGGGATCAATCAGCCCCAGCATTTT
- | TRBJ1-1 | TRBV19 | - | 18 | CASSIAAPGRRPNTEAFF | TGTGCCAGTAGTATAGCCGCCCCAGGGCGAAGGCCGAACACTGAAGCTTTCTTT
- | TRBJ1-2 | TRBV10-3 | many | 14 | CAISDPAVEPGYTF | TGTGCCATCAGTGACCCGGCGGTCGAACCTGGCTACACCTTC
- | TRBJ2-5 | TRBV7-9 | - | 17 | CASSPPGRVGGDETQYF | TGTGCCAGCAGCCCACCCGGACGTGTAGGAGGGGATGAGACCCAGTACTTC
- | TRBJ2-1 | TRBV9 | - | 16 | CASSVAPDYYYLEQFF | TGTGCCAGCAGCGTAGCTCCCGACTACTACTACCTTGAGCAGTTCTTC
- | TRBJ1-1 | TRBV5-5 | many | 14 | CASSSGVVNTEAFF | TGTGCCAGCAGCTCAGGGGTGGTGAACACTGAAGCTTTCTTT
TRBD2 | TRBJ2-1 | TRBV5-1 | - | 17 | CASSLSSSGALYNEQFF | TGCGCCAGCAGCTTGTCGTCTAGCGGGGCGTTATACAATGAGCAGTTCTTC
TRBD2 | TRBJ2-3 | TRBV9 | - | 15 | CASSGSGGRTDTQYF | TGTGCCAGCAGCGGTAGCGGGGGGCGCACAGATACGCAGTATTTT
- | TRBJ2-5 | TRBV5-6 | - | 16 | CASSLVGGEREETQYF | TGTGCCAGCAGCTTGGTAGGAGGGGAGCGGGAAGAGACCCAGTACTTC